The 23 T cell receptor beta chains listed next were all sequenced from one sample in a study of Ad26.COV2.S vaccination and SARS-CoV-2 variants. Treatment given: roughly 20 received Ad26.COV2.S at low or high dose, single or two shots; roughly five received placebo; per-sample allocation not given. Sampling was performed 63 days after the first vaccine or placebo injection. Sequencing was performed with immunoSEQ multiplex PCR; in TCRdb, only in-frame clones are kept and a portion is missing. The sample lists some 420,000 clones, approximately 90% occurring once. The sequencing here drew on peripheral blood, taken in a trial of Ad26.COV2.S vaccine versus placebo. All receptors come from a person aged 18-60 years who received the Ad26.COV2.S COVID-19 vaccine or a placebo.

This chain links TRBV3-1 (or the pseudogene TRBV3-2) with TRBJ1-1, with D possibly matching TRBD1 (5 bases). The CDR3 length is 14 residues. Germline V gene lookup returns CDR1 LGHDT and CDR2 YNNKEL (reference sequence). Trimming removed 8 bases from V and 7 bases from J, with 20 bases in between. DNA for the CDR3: TGTGCCAGCGGCGGGCCAGCAGGGACCGGTGAAGCTTTCTTT. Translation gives CASGGPAGTGEAFF.

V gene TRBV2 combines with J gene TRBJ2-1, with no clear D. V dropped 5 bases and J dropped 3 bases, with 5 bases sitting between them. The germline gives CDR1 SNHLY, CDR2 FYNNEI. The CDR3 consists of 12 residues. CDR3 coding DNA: TGTGCCAGCAGTTACCTCTACAATGAGCAGTTCTTC. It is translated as CASSYLYNEQFF.

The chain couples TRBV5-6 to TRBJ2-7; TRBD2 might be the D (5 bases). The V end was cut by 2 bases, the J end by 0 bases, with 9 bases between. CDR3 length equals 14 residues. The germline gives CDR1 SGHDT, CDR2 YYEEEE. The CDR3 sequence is CASSFRGSSYEQYF. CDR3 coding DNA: TGTGCCAGCAGCTTTCGGGGTTCCTCCTACGAGCAGTACTTC.

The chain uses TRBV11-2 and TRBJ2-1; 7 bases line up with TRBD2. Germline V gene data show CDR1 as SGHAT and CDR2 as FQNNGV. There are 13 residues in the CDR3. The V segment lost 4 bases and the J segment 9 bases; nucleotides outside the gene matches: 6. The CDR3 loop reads CASSSSGAGEQFF. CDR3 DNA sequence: TGTGCCAGCAGCTCCAGCGGGGCTGGTGAGCAGTTCTTC.

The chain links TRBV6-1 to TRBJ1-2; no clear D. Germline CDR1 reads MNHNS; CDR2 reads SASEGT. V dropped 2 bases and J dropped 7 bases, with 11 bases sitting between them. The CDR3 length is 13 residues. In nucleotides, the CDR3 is TGTGCCAGCAGTGAATTGGAGGGTTTTGGCTACACCTTC. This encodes CASSELEGFGYTF.

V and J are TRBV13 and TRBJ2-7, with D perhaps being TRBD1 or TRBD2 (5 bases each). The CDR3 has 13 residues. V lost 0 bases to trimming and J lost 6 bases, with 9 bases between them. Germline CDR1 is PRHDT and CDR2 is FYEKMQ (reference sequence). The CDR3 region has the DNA TGTGCCAGCAGCTTAGGCCGGGGCCCCGAGCAGTACTTC. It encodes CASSLGRGPEQYF.

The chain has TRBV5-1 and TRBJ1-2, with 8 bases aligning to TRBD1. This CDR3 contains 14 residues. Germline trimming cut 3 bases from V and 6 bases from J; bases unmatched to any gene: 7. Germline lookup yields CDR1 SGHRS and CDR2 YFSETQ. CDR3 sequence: CASSSGQGADGYTF. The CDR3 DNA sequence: TGCGCCAGCAGCTCCGGGCAGGGGGCAGATGGCTACACCTTC.

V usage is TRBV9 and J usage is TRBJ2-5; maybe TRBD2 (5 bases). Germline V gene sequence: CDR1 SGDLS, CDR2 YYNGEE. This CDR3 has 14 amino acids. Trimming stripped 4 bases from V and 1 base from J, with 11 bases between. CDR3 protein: CASSFTEGQETQYF. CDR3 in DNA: TGTGCCAGCAGCTTTACAGAGGGCCAAGAGACCCAGTACTTC.

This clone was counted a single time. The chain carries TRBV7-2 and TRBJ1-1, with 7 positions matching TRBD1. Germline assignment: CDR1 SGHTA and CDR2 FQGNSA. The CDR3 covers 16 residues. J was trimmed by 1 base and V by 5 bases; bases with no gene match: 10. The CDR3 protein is CASSHSARDRNTEAFF. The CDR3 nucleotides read TGTGCCAGCAGCCACTCTGCCCGGGACAGGAACACTGAAGCTTTCTTT.

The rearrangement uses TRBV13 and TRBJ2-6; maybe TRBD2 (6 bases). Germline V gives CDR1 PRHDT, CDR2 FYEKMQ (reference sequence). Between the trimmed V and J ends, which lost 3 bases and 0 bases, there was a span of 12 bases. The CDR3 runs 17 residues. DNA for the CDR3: TGTGCCAGCAGCTTGGGAGGACTGTACTCTGGGGCCAACGTCCTGACTTTC. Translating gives CASSLGGLYSGANVLTF.

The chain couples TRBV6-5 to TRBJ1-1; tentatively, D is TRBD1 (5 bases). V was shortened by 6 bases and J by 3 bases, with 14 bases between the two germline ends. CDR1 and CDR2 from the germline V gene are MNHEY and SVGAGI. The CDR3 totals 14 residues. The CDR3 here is CASRMTDRDTEAFF. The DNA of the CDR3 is TGTGCCAGCAGGATGACAGACCGCGACACTGAAGCTTTCTTT.

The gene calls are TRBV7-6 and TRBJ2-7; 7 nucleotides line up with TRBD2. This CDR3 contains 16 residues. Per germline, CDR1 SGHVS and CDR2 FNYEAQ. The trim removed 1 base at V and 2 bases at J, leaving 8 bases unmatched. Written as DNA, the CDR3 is TGTGCCAGCAGCTTAGAGCCAAGCGGGGTAACCTACGAGCAGTACTTC. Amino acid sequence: CASSLEPSGVTYEQYF.

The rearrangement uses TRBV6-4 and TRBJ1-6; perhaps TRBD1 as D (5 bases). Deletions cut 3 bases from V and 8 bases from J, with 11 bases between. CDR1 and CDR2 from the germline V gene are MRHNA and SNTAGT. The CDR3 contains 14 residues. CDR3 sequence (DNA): TGTGCCAGCAGTGAGGCGGGAGGGGATTCACCCCTCCACTTT. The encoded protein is CASSEAGGDSPLHF.

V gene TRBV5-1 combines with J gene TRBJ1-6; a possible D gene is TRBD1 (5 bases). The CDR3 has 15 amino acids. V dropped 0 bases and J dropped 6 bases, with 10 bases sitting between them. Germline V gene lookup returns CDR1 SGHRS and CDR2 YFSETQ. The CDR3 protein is CASSLAGDGNSPLHF. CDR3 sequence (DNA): TGCGCCAGCAGCTTGGCGGGGGACGGTAATTCACCCCTCCACTTT.

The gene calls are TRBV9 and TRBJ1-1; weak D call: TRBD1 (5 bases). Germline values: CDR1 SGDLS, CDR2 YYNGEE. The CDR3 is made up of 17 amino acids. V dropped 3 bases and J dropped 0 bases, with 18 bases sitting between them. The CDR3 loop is CASSDNPRGSLNTEAFF. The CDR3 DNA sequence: TGTGCCAGCAGCGACAACCCTCGGGGCAGCCTGAACACTGAAGCTTTCTTT.

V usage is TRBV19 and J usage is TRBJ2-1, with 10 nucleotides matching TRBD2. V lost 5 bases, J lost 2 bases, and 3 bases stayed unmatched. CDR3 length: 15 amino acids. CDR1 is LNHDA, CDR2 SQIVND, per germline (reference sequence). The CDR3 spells CASSLSGGAYNEQFF. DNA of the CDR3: TGTGCCAGTAGTTTGAGCGGGGGGGCCTACAATGAGCAGTTCTTC.

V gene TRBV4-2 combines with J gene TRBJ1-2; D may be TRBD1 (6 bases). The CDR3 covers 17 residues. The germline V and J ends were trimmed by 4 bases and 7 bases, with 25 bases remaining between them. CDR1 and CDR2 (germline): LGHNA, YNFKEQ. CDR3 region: CASSPQPDRKPGGGYTF. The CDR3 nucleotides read TGTGCCAGCAGCCCCCAGCCCGACAGGAAACCGGGTGGTGGCTACACCTTC.

CDR3 bases: TGTGCCAGCAGCCAAGCTGGGGGGTGGGGAAACAATGAGCAGTTCTTC. This encodes CASSQAGGWGNNEQFF. The V call is TRBV14, the J call TRBJ2-1; tentatively, D is TRBD2 (6 bases). This CDR3 has 16 amino acids. Deletions cut 1 base from V and 5 bases from J, with 15 bases between. Per the germline V gene, CDR1 is SGHDN and CDR2 is FVKESK.

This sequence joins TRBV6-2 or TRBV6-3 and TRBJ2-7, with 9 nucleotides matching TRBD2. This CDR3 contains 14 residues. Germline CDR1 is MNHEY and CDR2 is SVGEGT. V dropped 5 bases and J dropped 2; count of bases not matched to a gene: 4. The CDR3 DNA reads TGTGCCAGCAGTGGGGGACTAGCTACCTACGAGCAGTACTTC. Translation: CASSGGLATYEQYF.

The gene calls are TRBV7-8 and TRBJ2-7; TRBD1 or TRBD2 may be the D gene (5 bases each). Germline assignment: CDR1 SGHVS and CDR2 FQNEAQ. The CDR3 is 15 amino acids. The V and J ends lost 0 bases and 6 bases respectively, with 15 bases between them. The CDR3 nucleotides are TGTGCCAGCAGCTTAGCCTACCTACCGGGGCGCGAGCAGTACTTC. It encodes CASSLAYLPGREQYF.

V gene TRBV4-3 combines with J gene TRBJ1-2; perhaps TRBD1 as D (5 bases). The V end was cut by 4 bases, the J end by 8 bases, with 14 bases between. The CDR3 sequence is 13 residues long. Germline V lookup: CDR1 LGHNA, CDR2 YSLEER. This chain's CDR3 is CASSRREAGGYTF. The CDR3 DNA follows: TGCGCCAGCAGCCGGCGGGAGGCAGGGGGCTACACCTTC.

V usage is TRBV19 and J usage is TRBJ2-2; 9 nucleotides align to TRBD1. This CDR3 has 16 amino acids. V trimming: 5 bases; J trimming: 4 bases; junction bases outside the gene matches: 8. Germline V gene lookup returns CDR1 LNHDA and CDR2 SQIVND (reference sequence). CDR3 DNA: TGTGCCAGTAGTGTCACAGGGGGCGCATTCACCGGGGAGCTGTTTTTT. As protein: CASSVTGGAFTGELFF.

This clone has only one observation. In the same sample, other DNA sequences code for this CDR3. CDR3 DNA: TGTGCCAGCAGCCTAGGCGGGGACTACGAGCAGTACTTC. Translated: CASSLGGDYEQYF. The chain is built from TRBV11-2 and TRBJ2-7; weak D call: TRBD2 (6 bases). Germline CDR1 SGHAT, CDR2 FQNNGV. Trimming pared 5 bases from V and 3 bases from J, leaving 11 bases between. This CDR3 has 13 residues.